Listed here are 30 T cell receptor beta chains from one sample, sequenced in a study of T cell responses to AZD1222 COVID-19 vaccine. The assay was immunoSEQ multiplex PCR, and TCRdb's table has in-frame clones only and misses some. The sample has about 110,000 clones; over 85% are singletons. This material consisted of peripheral blood, taken 28 days after the second AZD1222 dose. Every receptor here comes from an adult who received the AZD1222 COVID-19 vaccine.

The chain uses TRBV4-3 and TRBJ2-7, with TRBD1 matching 9 bases. V lost 2 bases to trimming and J lost 2 bases; unmatched junction nucleotides: 4. From germline, CDR1 is LGHNA and CDR2 YSLEER. The CDR3 sequence is 15 residues long. The CDR3 bases are TGCGCCAGCAGCCAACGACAGGGGGGACCCTACGAGCAGTACTTC. Translation: CASSQRQGGPYEQYF.

This chain links TRBV7-6 with TRBJ2-5; no clear D. The CDR3 sequence is 15 residues long. V lost 5 bases, J lost 1 base, and 14 bases lay in between. Germline CDR1 and CDR2: SGHVS and FNYEAQ. The CDR3, as DNA: TGTGCCAGCAGCACGAGAGGAACCAGCCAAGAGACCCAGTACTTC. It translates to CASSTRGTSQETQYF.

This chain uses TRBV24-1 with TRBJ2-2, with D possibly matching TRBD1 (6 bases). Germline V gene lookup returns CDR1 KGHDR and CDR2 SFDVKD. Trimming removed 6 bases from V and 1 base from J, with 8 bases in between. There are 14 residues in the CDR3. CDR3: CATSPGQNTGELFF. DNA of the CDR3: TGTGCCACCAGTCCGGGACAGAACACCGGGGAGCTGTTTTTT.

The chain combines TRBV4-1 with TRBJ1-5, with 7 bases matching TRBD1. V lost 3 bases, J lost 4 bases, and 12 bases stayed unmatched. From germline, CDR1 is MGHRA and CDR2 YSYEKL. This CDR3 comprises 17 residues. The CDR3 nucleotides are TGCGCCAGCAGCCACACAGTTAGACAGGGAGGGAATCAGCCCCAGCATTTT. This gives the protein CASSHTVRQGGNQPQHF.

V and J are TRBV7-9 and TRBJ1-3; TRBD1 agrees at 7 bases. V trimming: 8 bases; J trimming: 8 bases; junction bases outside the gene matches: 12. The CDR3 totals 14 residues. CDR1 is SEHNR, CDR2 FQNEAQ, per germline (reference sequence). The DNA for the CDR3 is TGTGCCAGCTCAGTAACAGGGGTAGCGGACACCATATATTTT. It encodes CASSVTGVADTIYF. The full variable domain, in which reference TRBV7-9 and TRBJ1-3 provide the parts outside the CDR3, is DTGVSQNPRHKITKRGQNVTFRCDPISEHNRLYWYRQTLGQGPEFLTYFQNEAQLEKSRLLSDRFSAERPKGSFSTLEIQRTEQGDSAMYLCASSVTGVADTIYFGEGSWLTVV.

The V and J genes are TRBV2 and TRBJ2-7; TRBD1 matches 11 bases. The ends lost 6 bases at V and 6 bases at J; junction bases unmatched: 1. The CDR3 has 12 residues. Per germline, CDR1 SNHLY and CDR2 FYNNEI. The CDR3 loop is CASSGTGGEQYF. The DNA of the CDR3 is TGTGCCAGCAGCGGGACAGGGGGCGAGCAGTACTTC.

The chain links TRBV7-9 to TRBJ1-1; no clear D. CDR1 is SEHNR and CDR2 is FQNEAQ in the germline V gene (reference sequence). The CDR3 is 13 amino acids. V lost 0 bases to trimming and J lost 8 bases, with 10 bases between them. For the CDR3, the DNA is TGTGCCAGCAGCTTAGCGCGACTGTCGGAAGCTTTCTTT. It is translated as CASSLARLSEAFF. Drawing the rest from reference TRBV7-9 and TRBJ1-1, the complete variable domain is DTGVSQNPRHKITKRGQNVTFRCDPISEHNRLYWYRQTLGQGPEFLTYFQNEAQLEKSRLLSDRFSAERPKGSFSTLEIQRTEQGDSAMYLCASSLARLSEAFFGQGTRLTVV.

This clone was picked up a small number of times. The J gene is TRBJ2-7, the V gene TRBV29-1, with 10 bases aligning to TRBD1. There are 14 residues in the CDR3. V lost 6 bases, J lost 0 bases, and 5 bases stayed unmatched. The germline CDR1 and CDR2 sequences are SQVTM and ANQGSEA. For the CDR3, the DNA is TGCAGCGTCATAGACAGGGGGCTCTCCTACGAGCAGTACTTC. It yields the protein CSVIDRGLSYEQYF.

The gene calls are TRBV5-4 and TRBJ2-2; D possibly uses TRBD1 or TRBD2 (5 bases each). Germline values: CDR1 SGHNT, CDR2 YYREEE (reference sequence). The length of the CDR3 is 14 residues. Trimming pared 2 bases from V and 5 bases from J, leaving 10 bases between. The CDR3 DNA is TGTGCCAGCAGCTTAGAGGGGCGGACCGGGGAGCTGTTTTTT. It is translated as CASSLEGRTGELFF. The full variable domain, completed using reference TRBV5-4 and TRBJ2-2, is ETGVTQSPTHLIKTRGQQVTLRCSSQSGHNTVSWYQQALGQGPQFIFQYYREEENGRGNFPPRFSGLQFPNYSSELNVNALELDDSALYLCASSLEGRTGELFFGEGSRLTVL.

This rearrangement joins TRBV10-3 to TRBJ2-7, with D tentatively TRBD1 (6 bases). Germline V lookup: CDR1 ENHRY, CDR2 SYGVKD. The CDR3 loop spans 12 amino acids. Trimming pared 6 bases from V and 6 bases from J, leaving 12 bases between. The CDR3 spells CAIRDSLTEQYF. In DNA, the CDR3 is TGTGCCATCAGGGACAGCCTCACCGAGCAGTACTTC.

The chain has TRBV4-3 and TRBJ1-4; D not resolved. V was clipped by 0 bases and J by 9 bases, with 11 bases between them. CDR3 length equals 14 residues. CDR1 and CDR2 (germline): LGHNA, YSLEER. In nucleotides, the CDR3 is TGCGCCAGCAGCCAAGATGGGTCATCGAAAAAACTGTTTTTT. It yields the protein CASSQDGSSKKLFF.

In DNA form, the CDR3 reads TGTGCCAGCAGCTTAGTGGTGAATGAAAAACTGTTTTTT. Residues: CASSLVVNEKLFF. The chain couples TRBV7-2 to TRBJ1-4; no definite D call. The germline CDR1 and CDR2 sequences are SGHTA and FQGNSA. This CDR3 is 13 amino acids long. The V and J ends lost 1 base and 5 bases respectively, with 5 bases between them.

The rearrangement links TRBV28 to TRBJ1-4; no clear D. The CDR3 spans 14 residues. V lost 2 bases and J lost 4, with 8 bases in between. The germline CDR1 and CDR2 sequences are MDHEN and SYDVKM. This CDR3 is CASSLGGLNEKLFF. CDR3 DNA sequence: TGTGCCAGCAGTTTAGGAGGGCTTAATGAAAAACTGTTTTTT.

The chain joins TRBV12-3 or TRBV12-4 to TRBJ1-6; D remains unclear. The CDR3 has 13 amino acids. Trimming pared 6 bases from V and 7 bases from J, leaving 10 bases between. DNA for the CDR3: TGTGCCAGCAGGACGACGGGGAATTCACCCCTCCACTTT. Encoded protein: CASRTTGNSPLHF.

CDR3 sequence: CASSPREGSNQPQHF. The CDR3 nucleotides read TGTGCCAGCAGCCCACGGGAGGGTAGCAATCAGCCCCAGCATTTT. The chain couples TRBV7-6 to TRBJ1-5; no clear D. This CDR3 comprises 15 residues. Germline lookup yields CDR1 SGHVS and CDR2 FNYEAQ. The V gene lost 5 bases and the J gene lost 0 bases, with 11 bases spanning the gap.

This clone was seen a single time. The rearrangement uses TRBV5-5 and TRBJ1-1; D unresolved. Looked up from germline, CDR1 is SGHKS and CDR2 is YYEKEE (reference sequence). V was trimmed by 0 bases and J by 1 base, leaving 10 bases between them. CDR3 length equals 15 residues. CDR3 DNA sequence: TGTGCCAGCAGCTTGGTCCTGGGCGCGAACACTGAAGCTTTCTTT. This sequence encodes CASSLVLGANTEAFF.

This chain links TRBV7-3 with TRBJ2-2; no clear D gene. The V gene lost 5 bases and the J gene lost 6 bases, with 13 bases spanning the gap. The CDR3 covers 14 residues. CDR1 is SGHTA and CDR2 is FQGTGA in the germline V gene. Here the CDR3 reads CASSPLNAPGELFF. In DNA, the CDR3 is TGTGCCAGCAGCCCCCTGAATGCCCCCGGGGAGCTGTTTTTT.

This rearrangement joins TRBV5-6 to TRBJ2-7; D is unclear. The V and J ends lost 1 base and 2 bases respectively, with 10 bases between them. Germline V gene data show CDR1 as SGHDT and CDR2 as YYEEEE. There are 14 residues in the CDR3. CDR3 bases: TGTGCCAGCAGCTTGTCGCCCAAGGCCTACGAGCAGTACTTC. Amino acid sequence: CASSLSPKAYEQYF.

The chain couples TRBV11-2 to TRBJ2-5; 8 nucleotides align to TRBD2. Germline V gene data show CDR1 as SGHAT and CDR2 as FQNNGV. V trimming: 3 bases; J trimming: 2 bases; junction bases outside the gene matches: 5. CDR3 length: 15 amino acids. CDR3 region: CASSFLAGGQETQYF. In nucleotides, the CDR3 is TGTGCCAGCAGCTTCTTGGCGGGGGGACAAGAGACCCAGTACTTC.

The chain employs TRBV5-5 and TRBJ1-5; TRBD1 matches 8 bases. The CDR3 sequence is 14 residues long. Germline CDR1 SGHKS, CDR2 YYEKEE (reference sequence). The ends lost 3 bases at V and 6 bases at J; junction bases unmatched: 5. CDR3 nucleotides: TGTGCCAGCAGCTGGGGGACAGGAATTCAGCCCCAGCATTTT. It codes for CASSWGTGIQPQHF. The full variable domain, completed using reference TRBV5-5 and TRBJ1-5, is DAGVTQSPTHLIKTRGQQVTLRCSPISGHKSVSWYQQVLGQGPQFIFQYYEKEERGRGNFPDRFSARQFPNYSSELNVNALLLGDSALYLCASSWGTGIQPQHFGDGTRLSIL.

The CDR3 coding sequence is TGTGCCAGCAGTGAGCTATCCTCCTACGAGCAGTACTTC. Its translation is CASSELSSYEQYF. V and J are TRBV25-1 and TRBJ2-7; no clear D gene. This CDR3 contains 13 residues. Germline assignment: CDR1 MGHDK and CDR2 SYGVNS. The V and J ends lost 3 bases and 0 bases respectively, with 6 bases between them.

This chain uses TRBV29-1 with TRBJ1-4; 9 bases are a match to TRBD1. The CDR3 contains 14 residues. V lost 6 bases to trimming and J lost 7 bases; unmatched junction nucleotides: 9. Germline CDR1 and CDR2: SQVTM and ANQGSEA. The CDR3 sequence is CSVLQGARGEKLFF. In DNA form, the CDR3 reads TGCAGCGTCCTACAGGGGGCGCGTGGTGAAAAACTGTTTTTT.

This clone showed up just once. This chain uses TRBV7-9 with TRBJ1-5; 7 positions agree with TRBD1. The germline gives CDR1 SEHNR, CDR2 FQNEAQ (reference sequence). V was pared by 7 bases and J by 1 base, with 13 bases of the junction left unmatched. CDR3 size: 17 residues. The CDR3 sequence is CASTQTGVRGSNQPQHF. The CDR3 bases are TGTGCCAGCACCCAAACAGGGGTTAGAGGGAGCAATCAGCCCCAGCATTTT.

The chain couples TRBV3-1 (or the pseudogene TRBV3-2) to TRBJ2-7; D is uncertain. Per the germline V gene, CDR1 is LGHDT and CDR2 is YNNKEL (reference sequence). The CDR3 length is 17 residues. V was pared by 4 bases and J by 0 bases, with 19 bases between. CDR3 sequence: CASSRPPGPRSSYEQYF. CDR3 bases: TGTGCCAGCAGCCGGCCCCCAGGACCCAGGAGCTCCTACGAGCAGTACTTC.

The CDR3 nucleotides are TGTGCCAGTAGTTATTTGACAGGGGGTCCGCCCCAGCATTTT. This codes for CASSYLTGGPPQHF. V and J are TRBV19 and TRBJ1-5; 9 bases line up with TRBD1. V lost 5 bases and J lost 9; bases outside the gene matches: 8. The CDR3 has 14 residues. Germline CDR1 and CDR2: LNHDA and SQIVND (reference sequence).

The V call is TRBV28, the J call TRBJ1-1; D may be TRBD1 (5 bases). Looked up from germline, CDR1 is MDHEN and CDR2 is SYDVKM. This CDR3 has 14 amino acids. The germline V and J ends were trimmed by 6 bases and 5 bases, with 16 bases remaining between them. Written as DNA, the CDR3 is TGTGCCAGCAGCATCCCGGGGCGCTGGACTGAAGCTTTCTTT. This encodes CASSIPGRWTEAFF.

This clone was observed once. The chain couples TRBV18 to TRBJ1-5, with 12 bases that match TRBD1. Looked up from germline, CDR1 is KGHSH and CDR2 is LQKENI. J lost 6 bases, V lost 2 bases, and 5 bases had no gene match. The CDR3 has 16 amino acids. This chain's CDR3 is CASSPRGTGGGQPQHF. The CDR3 DNA sequence: TGTGCCAGCTCACCAAGAGGGACAGGGGGCGGTCAGCCCCAGCATTTT.

The V and J genes are TRBV6-2 or TRBV6-3 and TRBJ1-1, with D perhaps matching TRBD1 (5 bases). This CDR3 has 12 amino acids. V lost 2 bases to trimming and J lost 10 bases, with 11 bases between them. CDR1 is MNHEY, CDR2 SVGEGT, per germline. CDR3 sequence (DNA): TGTGCCAGCAGTTACGTCGGGGCGGGAGCTTTCTTT. Translation gives CASSYVGAGAFF.

This chain uses TRBV7-2 with TRBJ2-5, with 10 bases fitting TRBD2. The CDR3 loop spans 16 amino acids. V dropped 2 bases and J dropped 4; count of bases not matched to a gene: 7. Germline V gene lookup returns CDR1 SGHTA and CDR2 FQGNSA. The CDR3, as DNA: TGTGCCAGCAGCTTAAGGAGCGGGGGGGCCGCAGAGACCCAGTACTTC. It codes for CASSLRSGGAAETQYF.

The rearrangement joins TRBV28 to TRBJ1-3; D not certain. The V end lost 5 bases, the J end lost 8 bases, and 7 bases lay between the germline ends. CDR3 length equals 11 residues. From germline, CDR1 is MDHEN and CDR2 SYDVKM. The CDR3 sequence: CASSSLDTIYF. The CDR3, as DNA: TGTGCCAGCAGTAGTCTTGACACCATATATTTT.